This T cell receptor beta chain was sequenced in a study of T-cell reconstitution after alpha-beta-depleted transplantation in children. Study-wide results and caveats: When one year had passed after transplant, most T-cell counts and diversity came from newly produced T cells.

About this clonotype: What it binds is unknown.

The library targeted TCRbeta and was prepared with unique molecular identifiers. From the PCR reads, TCRdb called clonotypes with MiXCR, one entry per CDR3 protein. Of about 980,000 distinct CDR3 sequences in the sample, less than 30% were seen once. The receptor was isolated from a boy less than two years old who had a stem cell transplant for SCID, so the T cells may come from the graft donor. The starting material was PBMCs, mostly from graft donor cells, obtained 360 days after TCRalphabeta/CD19-depleted stem cell transplant.

The CDR3: CASSLTRPSEAFF. CDR3 DNA sequence: TGCGCCAGCAGCCTAACAAGGCCTTCTGAAGCTTTCTTT. The chain carries TRBV5-1 and TRBJ1-1; D remains unclear. Per germline, CDR1 SGHRS and CDR2 YFSETQ. Trimming cost V 4 bases and J 6 bases, with 13 bases left between them. CDR3 length equals 13 residues.